This T cell receptor beta chain was recorded in a study of cytomegalovirus exposure and HLA in healthy donors. Study observations and caveats: For cytomegalovirus status, the classifier reportedly gave diagnoses with high specificity and sensitivity. The study flagged approximately 180 TCR beta chains as cytomegalovirus-associated.

On this clone itself: Its antigen is undetermined.

V shed 3 bases, J shed 7 bases, and the junction held 2 bases outside the gene matches. This CDR3 is built from 12 residues. Germline V CDR1 and CDR2: SGHDT, YYEEEE. The PCR was carried out with 60 Vbeta primers and 13 Jbeta primers. The repertoire was sequenced with immunoSEQ multiplex PCR; TCRdb's copy has only in-frame clones and lacks some. Among 150,000 or so clones, over 70% were seen once, and the ten largest hold roughly an eighth. The sequence was collected from a woman aged 40 to 50 in good health and CMV-seronegative. Sequencing was done on a sample of PBMCs. The V gene is TRBV5-6, the J gene TRBJ2-3; 7 positions agree with TRBD2. CDR3 nucleotides: TGTGCCAGCAGCTGGGGACTAAATACGCAGTATTTT. As protein: CASSWGLNTQYF.